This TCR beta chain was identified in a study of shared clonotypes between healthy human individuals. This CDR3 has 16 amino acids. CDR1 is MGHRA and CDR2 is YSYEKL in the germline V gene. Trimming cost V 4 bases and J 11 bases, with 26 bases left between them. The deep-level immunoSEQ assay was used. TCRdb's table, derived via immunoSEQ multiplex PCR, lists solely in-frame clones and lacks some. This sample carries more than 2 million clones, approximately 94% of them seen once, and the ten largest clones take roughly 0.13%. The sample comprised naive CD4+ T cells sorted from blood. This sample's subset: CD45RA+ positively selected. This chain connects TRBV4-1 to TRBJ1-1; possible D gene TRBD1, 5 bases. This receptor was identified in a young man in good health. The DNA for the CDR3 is TGCGCCAGCAGCCTGAGTTTGAGGCCGGCCGGGACGTCCGCTTTCTTT. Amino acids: CASSLSLRPAGTSAFF.